The clone carrying this T cell receptor (beta chain) has a handful of counts. The data derive from a study of CD8+ T cells in alopecia areata. After isolation, RNA underwent reverse transcription to generate cDNA as the sequencing template. Profiling relied on immunoSEQ multiplex PCR, and the TCRdb table lists in-frame clones only, not all of them. The data contain about 190,000 clones, approximately 56% of them singletons. Sample treatment: oral pan-JAK inhibitor, 5-10 mg twice daily. The TCR comes from a human donor with alopecia areata. Specimen: CD4+ T cells sorted from blood, collected at week 4, from a patient treated with tofacitinib.

CDR3 sequence (DNA): TGTGCCAGCAGACTAGCCTACAATGAGCAGTTCTTC. Translation gives CASRLAYNEQFF. This sequence joins TRBV28 and TRBJ2-1; possible D gene TRBD2, 5 bases. V lost 6 bases, J lost 2 bases, and 5 bases lay in between. CDR3 length: 12 amino acids. The V gene's germline CDR1 is MDHEN and CDR2 SYDVKM.